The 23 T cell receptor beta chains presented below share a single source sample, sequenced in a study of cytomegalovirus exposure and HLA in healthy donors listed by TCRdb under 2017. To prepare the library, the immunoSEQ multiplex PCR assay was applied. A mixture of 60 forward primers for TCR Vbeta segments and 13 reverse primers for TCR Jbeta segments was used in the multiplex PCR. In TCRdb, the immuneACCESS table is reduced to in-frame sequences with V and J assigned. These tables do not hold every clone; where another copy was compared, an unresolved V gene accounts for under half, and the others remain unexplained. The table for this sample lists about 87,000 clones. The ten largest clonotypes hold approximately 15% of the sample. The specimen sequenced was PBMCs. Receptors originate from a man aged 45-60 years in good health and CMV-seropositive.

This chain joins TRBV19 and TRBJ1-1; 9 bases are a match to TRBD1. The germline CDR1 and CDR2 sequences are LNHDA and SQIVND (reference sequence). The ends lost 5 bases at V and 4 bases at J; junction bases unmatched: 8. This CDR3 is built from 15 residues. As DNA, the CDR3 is TGTGCCAGTAGTTTCGGGGACAGGGTGGGCACTGAAGCTTTCTTT. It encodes CASSFGDRVGTEAFF.

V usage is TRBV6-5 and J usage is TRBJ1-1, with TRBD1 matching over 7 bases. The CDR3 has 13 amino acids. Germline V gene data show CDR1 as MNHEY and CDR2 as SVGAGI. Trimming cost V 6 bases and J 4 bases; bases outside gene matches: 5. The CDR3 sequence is CASSPRQGTEAFF. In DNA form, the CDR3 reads TGTGCCAGCAGCCCCAGACAGGGCACTGAAGCTTTCTTT.

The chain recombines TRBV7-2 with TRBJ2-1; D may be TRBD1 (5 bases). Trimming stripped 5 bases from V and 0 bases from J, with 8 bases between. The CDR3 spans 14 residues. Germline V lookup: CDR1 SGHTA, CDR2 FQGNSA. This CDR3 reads CASSQQVSYNEQFF. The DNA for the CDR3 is TGTGCCAGCAGCCAACAGGTCTCCTACAATGAGCAGTTCTTC.

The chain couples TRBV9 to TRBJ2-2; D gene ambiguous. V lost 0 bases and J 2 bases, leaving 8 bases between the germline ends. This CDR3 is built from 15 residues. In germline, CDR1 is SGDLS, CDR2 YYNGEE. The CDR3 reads CASSVGARNTGELFF. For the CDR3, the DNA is TGTGCCAGCAGCGTAGGAGCGAGAAACACCGGGGAGCTGTTTTTT.

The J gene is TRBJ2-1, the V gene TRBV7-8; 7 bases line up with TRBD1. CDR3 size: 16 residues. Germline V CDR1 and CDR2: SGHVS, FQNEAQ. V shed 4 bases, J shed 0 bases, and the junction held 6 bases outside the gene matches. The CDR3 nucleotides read TGTGCCAGCAGCTCTCAAGGGGGCTTCTCCTACAATGAGCAGTTCTTC. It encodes CASSSQGGFSYNEQFF.

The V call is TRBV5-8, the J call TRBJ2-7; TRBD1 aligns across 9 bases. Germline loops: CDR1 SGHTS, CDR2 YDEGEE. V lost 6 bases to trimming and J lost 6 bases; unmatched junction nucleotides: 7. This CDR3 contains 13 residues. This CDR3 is CASNPGQGTEQYV. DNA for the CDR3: TGTGCCAGCAACCCGGGACAGGGTACCGAGCAGTACGTC.

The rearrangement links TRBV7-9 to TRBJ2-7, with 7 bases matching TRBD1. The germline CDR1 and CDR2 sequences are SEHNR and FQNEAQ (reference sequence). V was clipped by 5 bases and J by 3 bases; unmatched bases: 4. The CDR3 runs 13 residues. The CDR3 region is CASSPRGIYEQYV. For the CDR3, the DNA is TGTGCCAGCAGCCCCAGGGGGATCTACGAGCAGTACGTC.

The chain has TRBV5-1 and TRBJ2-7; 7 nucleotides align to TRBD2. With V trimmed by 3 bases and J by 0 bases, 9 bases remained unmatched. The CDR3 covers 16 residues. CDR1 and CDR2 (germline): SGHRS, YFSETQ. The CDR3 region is CASSWGGVDGSYEQYF. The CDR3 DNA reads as TGCGCCAGCAGCTGGGGGGGGGTGGACGGCTCCTACGAGCAGTACTTC.

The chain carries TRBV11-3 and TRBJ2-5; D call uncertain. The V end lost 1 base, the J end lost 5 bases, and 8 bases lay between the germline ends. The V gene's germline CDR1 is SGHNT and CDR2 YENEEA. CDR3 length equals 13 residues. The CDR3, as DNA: TGTGCCAGCAGCTTAGGTATAGCTGAGACCCAGTACTTC. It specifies CASSLGIAETQYF.

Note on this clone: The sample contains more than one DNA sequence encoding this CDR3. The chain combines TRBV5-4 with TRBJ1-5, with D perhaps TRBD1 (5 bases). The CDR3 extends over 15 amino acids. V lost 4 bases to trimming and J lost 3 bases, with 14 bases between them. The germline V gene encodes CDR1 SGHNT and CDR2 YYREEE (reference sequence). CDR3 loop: CASSQEAGNNQPQHF. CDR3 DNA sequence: TGTGCCAGCAGCCAAGAGGCAGGGAACAATCAGCCCCAGCATTTT.

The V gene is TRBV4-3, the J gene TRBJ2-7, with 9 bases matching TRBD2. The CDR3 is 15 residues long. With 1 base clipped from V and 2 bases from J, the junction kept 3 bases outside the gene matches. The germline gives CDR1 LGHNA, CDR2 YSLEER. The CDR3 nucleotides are TGCGCCAGCAGCCAAGGACTAGCGGATACCTACGAGCAGTACTTC. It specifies CASSQGLADTYEQYF.

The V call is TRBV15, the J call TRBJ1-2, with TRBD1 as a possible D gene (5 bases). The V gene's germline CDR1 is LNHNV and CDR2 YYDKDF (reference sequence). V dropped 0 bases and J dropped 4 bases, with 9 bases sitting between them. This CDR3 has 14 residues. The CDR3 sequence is CATSRDGGTYGYTF. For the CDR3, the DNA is TGTGCCACCAGCAGAGACGGGGGTACCTATGGCTACACCTTC.

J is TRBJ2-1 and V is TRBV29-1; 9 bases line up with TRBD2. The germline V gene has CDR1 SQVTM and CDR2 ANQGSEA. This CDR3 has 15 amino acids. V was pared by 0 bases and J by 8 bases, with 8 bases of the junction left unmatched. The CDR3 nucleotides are TGCAGCGTTGAAGAGGGTCATAGCGGGAGTGATGAGCAGTTCTTC. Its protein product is CSVEEGHSGSDEQFF.

The CDR3 loop is CASSLTSESTDTQYF. The CDR3 DNA sequence: TGTGCCAGCAGCCTCACTAGCGAGAGCACAGATACGCAGTATTTT. The V call is TRBV6-1, the J call TRBJ2-3; TRBD2 aligns across 7 bases. The length of the CDR3 is 15 residues. Per the germline V gene, CDR1 is MNHNS and CDR2 is SASEGT. V was clipped by 6 bases and J by 0 bases; unmatched bases: 6.

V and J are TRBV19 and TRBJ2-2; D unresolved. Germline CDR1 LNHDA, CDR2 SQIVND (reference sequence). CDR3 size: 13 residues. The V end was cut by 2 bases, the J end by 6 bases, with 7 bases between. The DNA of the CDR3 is TGTGCCAGTAGTATAAGGCGGCCCGGGGAGCTGTTTTTT. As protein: CASSIRRPGELFF.

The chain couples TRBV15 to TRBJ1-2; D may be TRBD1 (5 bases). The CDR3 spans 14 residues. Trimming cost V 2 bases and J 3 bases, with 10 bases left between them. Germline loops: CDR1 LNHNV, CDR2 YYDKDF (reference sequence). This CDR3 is CATSRTAGYYGYTF. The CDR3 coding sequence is TGTGCCACCAGCAGAACGGCAGGGTACTATGGCTACACCTTC.

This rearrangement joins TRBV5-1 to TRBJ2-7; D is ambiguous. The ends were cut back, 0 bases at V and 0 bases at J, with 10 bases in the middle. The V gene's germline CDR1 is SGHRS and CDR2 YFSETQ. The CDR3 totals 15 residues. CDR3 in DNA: TGCGCCAGCAGCTTGGCGCCGTCTAGCTCCTACGAGCAGTACTTC. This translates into CASSLAPSSSYEQYF.

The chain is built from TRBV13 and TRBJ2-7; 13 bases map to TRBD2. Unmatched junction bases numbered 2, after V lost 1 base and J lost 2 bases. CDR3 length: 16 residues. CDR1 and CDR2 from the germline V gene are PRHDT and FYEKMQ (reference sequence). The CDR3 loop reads CASSLVGTSGAYEQYF. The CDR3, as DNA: TGTGCCAGCAGCTTAGTGGGGACTAGCGGGGCCTACGAGCAGTACTTC.

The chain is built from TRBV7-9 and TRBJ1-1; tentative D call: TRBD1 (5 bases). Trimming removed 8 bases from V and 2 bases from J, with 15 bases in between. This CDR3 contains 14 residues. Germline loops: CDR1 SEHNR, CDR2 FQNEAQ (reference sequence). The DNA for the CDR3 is TGTGCCAGCTCCACATCGGGGGGTAACACTGAAGCTTTCTTT. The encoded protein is CASSTSGGNTEAFF.

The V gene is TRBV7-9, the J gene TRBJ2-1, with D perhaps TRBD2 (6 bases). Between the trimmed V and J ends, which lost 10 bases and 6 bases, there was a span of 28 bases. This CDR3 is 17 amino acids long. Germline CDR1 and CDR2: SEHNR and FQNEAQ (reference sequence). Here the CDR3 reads CATPGSTTAGRVNEQFF. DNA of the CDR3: TGTGCCACACCGGGGAGCACGACGGCGGGACGGGTCAATGAGCAGTTCTTC.

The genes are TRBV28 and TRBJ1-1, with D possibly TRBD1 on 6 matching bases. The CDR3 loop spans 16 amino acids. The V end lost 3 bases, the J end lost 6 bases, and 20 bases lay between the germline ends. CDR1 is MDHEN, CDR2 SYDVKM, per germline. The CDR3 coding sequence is TGTGCCAGCAGTTTTATCCCACAGGGTGTCGTGTCTGAAGCTTTCTTT. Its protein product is CASSFIPQGVVSEAFF.

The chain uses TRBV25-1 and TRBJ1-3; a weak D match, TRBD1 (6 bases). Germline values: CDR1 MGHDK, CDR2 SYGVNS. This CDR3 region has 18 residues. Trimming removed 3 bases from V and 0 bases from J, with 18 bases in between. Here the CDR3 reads CASSDWGNRANSGNTIYF. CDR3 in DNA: TGTGCCAGCAGTGATTGGGGAAACAGGGCCAACTCTGGAAACACCATATATTTT.

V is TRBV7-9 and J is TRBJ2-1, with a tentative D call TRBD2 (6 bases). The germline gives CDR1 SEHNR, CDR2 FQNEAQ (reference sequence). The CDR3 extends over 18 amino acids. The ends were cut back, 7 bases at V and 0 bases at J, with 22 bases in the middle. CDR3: CASTGTHREPSSYNEQFF. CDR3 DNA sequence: TGTGCCAGCACCGGGACTCACCGCGAGCCCAGCTCCTACAATGAGCAGTTCTTC.